This TCR beta chain derives from a study of T cells in Graves' hyperthyroidism and ophthalmopathy. Whole-study findings and limits: Most thyroid clonotypes expanded above 0.001 were also detected in blood.

Of note for this clonotype: Its antigen is currently unknown.

The diagnostic basis comprised clinical symptoms, serum thyroxine and TRAb, thyroid ultrasound and orbital computed tomography. RNA transcripts provided the source from which TCR beta CDR3 regions were amplified. First-round RT-PCR targeting the TCR CDR3 was performed with the HTBI primer set. TCRdb ran MiXCR on the multiplex PCR reads and lists one entry per CDR3 protein. The table lists more than 500,000 distinct CDR3 sequences, about 45% of them singletons, with about 40% in the top ten. This CDR3 has 15 residues. The J segment lost 7 bases and the V segment lost 4 bases, leaving 10 bases of the junction unmatched. From germline, CDR1 is SGDLS and CDR2 YYNGEE.

The sequenced sample consisted of peripheral blood or thyroid tissue (not recorded which). The chain joins TRBV9 to TRBJ1-4, with 7 positions matching TRBD1. The TCR was taken from an adult woman with Graves' disease, either hyperthyroidism or ophthalmopathy (not recorded which). The CDR3 sequence is CASSPGVGGGEKLFF. DNA of the CDR3: TGTGCCAGCAGCCCCGGGGTAGGGGGCGGTGAAAAACTGTTTTTT. Full variable domain (missing parts from reference TRBV9 and TRBJ1-4): DSGVTQTPKHLITATGQRVTLRCSPRSGDLSVYWYQQSLDQGLQFLIQYYNGEERAKGNILERFSAQQFPDLHSELNLSSLELGDSALYFCASSPGVGGGEKLFFGSGTQLSVL.